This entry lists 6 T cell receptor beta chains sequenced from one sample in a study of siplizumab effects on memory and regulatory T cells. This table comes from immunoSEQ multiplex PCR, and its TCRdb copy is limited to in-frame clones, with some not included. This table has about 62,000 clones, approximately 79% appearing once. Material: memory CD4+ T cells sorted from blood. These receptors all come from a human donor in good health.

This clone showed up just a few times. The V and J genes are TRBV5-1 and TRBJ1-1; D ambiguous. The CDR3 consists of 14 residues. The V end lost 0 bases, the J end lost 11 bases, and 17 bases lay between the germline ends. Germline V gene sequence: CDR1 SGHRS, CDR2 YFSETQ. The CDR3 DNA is TGCGCCAGCAGCTTGGATGGCGGACCAGATCGGGCTTTCTTT. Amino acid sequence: CASSLDGGPDRAFF. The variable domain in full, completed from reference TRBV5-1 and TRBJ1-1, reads KAGVTQTPRYLIKTRGQQVTLSCSPISGHRSVSWYQQTPGQGLQFLFEYFSETQRNKGNFPGRFSGRQFSNSRSEMNVSTLELGDSALYLCASSLDGGPDRAFFGQGTRLTVV.

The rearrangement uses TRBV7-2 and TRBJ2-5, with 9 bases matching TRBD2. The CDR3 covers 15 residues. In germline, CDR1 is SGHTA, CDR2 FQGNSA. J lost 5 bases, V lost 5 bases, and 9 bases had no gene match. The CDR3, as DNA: TGTGCCAGCAGCCATCAGCGGGGGGTGCTGGAGACCCAGTACTTC. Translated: CASSHQRGVLETQYF.

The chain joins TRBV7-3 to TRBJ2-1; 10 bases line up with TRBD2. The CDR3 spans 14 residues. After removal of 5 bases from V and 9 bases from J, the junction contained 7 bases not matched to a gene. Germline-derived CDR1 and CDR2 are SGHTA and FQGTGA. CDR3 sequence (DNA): TGTGCCAGCAGCCCGAGGACTAGCGGCGGTGAGCAGTTCTTC. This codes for CASSPRTSGGEQFF.

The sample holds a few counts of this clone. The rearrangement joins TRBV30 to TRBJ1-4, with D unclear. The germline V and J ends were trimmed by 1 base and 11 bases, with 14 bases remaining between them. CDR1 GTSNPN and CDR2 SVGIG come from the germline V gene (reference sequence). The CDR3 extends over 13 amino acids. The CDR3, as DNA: TGTGCCTGGAGTGACCAAACCGGAGGGAAACTGTTTTTT. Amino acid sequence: CAWSDQTGGKLFF.

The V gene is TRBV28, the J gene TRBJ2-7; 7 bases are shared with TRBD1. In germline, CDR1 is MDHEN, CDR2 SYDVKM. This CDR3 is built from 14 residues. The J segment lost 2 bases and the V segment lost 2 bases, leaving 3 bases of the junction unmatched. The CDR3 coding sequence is TGTGCCAGCAGTTTAACAGGGGCGGCCTACGAGCAGTACTTC. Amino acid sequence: CASSLTGAAYEQYF.

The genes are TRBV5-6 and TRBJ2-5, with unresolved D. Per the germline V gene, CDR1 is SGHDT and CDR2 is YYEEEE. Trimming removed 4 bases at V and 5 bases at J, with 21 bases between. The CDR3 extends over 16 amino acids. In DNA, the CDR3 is TGTGCCAGCAGCCCGCAGTCCGGATCTGGGGTGGAGACCCAGTACTTC. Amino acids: CASSPQSGSGVETQYF.